In this sample, the clone carrying this T cell receptor beta chain turned up many times. What it binds is not known. TCRdb called the 5' RACE reads again in MiXCR, with one record for every CDR3 protein. Of over 95,000 distinct CDR3 sequences in the sample, roughly 8% are singletons; the top ten hold about 9.6%. These data originate in a study of CD8 T cells in ankylosing spondylitis. V gave up 0 bases and J gave up 4 bases; unmatched junction bases: 6. Germline loops: CDR1 SGHNT, CDR2 YYREEE (reference sequence). This CDR3 is 15 amino acids long. Overall study results and limits: Reportedly, disease-linked clones are significantly enriched in ankylosing spondylitis patients' matched synovial fluid.

This chain links TRBV5-4 with TRBJ2-7; TRBD2 aligns across 8 bases. This receptor was obtained from a male donor with ankylosing spondylitis or in good health (not recorded which). The material sequenced was blood, either unsorted or a sorted T cell fraction (not recorded which). DNA of the CDR3: TGTGCCAGCAGCTTGGGTAGCGGGACCAATTACGAGCAGTACTTC. Protein product: CASSLGSGTNYEQYF.